This record covers a single TCR beta chain. What it recognizes is unknown. J lost 5 bases, V lost 4 bases, and 11 bases had no gene match. Germline lookup yields CDR1 MDHEN and CDR2 SYDVKM. The CDR3 is made up of 16 amino acids. This entry is derived from a study of cytomegalovirus exposure and HLA in healthy donors. The study, taken as a whole, reports: For most TCR sequences rarity was the rule, although some public TCRs occurred in many donors.

Measured with immunoSEQ multiplex PCR; TCRdb has only the in-frame clones, and not every one. The sample holds some 150,000 clones, 85% to 90% seen once. This chain links TRBV28 with TRBJ2-7; 10 positions match TRBD1. The TCR sequence derives from a woman in her twenties or thirties in good health and CMV-seropositive. The sequenced sample consisted of PBMCs. The CDR3 nucleotides are TGTGCCAGCAGTTCCCTTCGGGACAGGGGTTTCCACGAGCAGTACTTC. It encodes CASSSLRDRGFHEQYF.